A selection of T cell receptor beta chains follows, all from one sample in a study of CD8 T cells in Susac syndrome. TCRdb re-called the immunoSEQ multiplex PCR reads with MiXCR, one entry per CDR3 protein. The data contain around 190,000 distinct CDR3 sequences, about 95% of them singletons. Sequenced material: CD4+ T cells from PBMCs. The receptors stem from a human donor in good health. Each CDR3 is given with its conserved first and last residue. The order of the fields is V gene, D gene, J gene, clone size, CDR3 DNA, CDR3 protein. The D gene is left open where the match is weak. The size of a clone is reported for some rows only, either as once, few or many, or as a class for expanded clones.

TRBV20-1	NA	TRBJ1-1	NA	TGCAGTGCTCCCCGAGGGGATCTTCAAGAGACTGAAGCTTTCTTT	CSAPRGDLQETEAFF
TRBV7-9	TRBD1	TRBJ1-5	NA	TGTGCCAGCAGCTTAGGACAGGGGAAGCAGCCCCAGCATTTT	CASSLGQGKQPQHF
TRBV28	TRBD2	TRBJ2-5	once	TGTGCCAGCAGTTTTGGGGGGGTCCAAGAGACCCAGTACTTC	CASSFGGVQETQYF
TRBV20-1	NA	TRBJ1-5	once	TGCAGTGCTACCCCCCTTATGTTTCAGCCCCAGCATTTT	CSATPLMFQPQHF
TRBV20-1	TRBD2	TRBJ2-5	NA	TGCAGTGCTGTAGCGGGTGGTCTGTGGGAGACCCAGTACTTC	CSAVAGGLWETQYF
TRBV18	NA	TRBJ2-5	NA	TGTGCCAGCTCACCACCGGAGAGGCGAGAGACCCAGTACTTC	CASSPPERRETQYF
TRBV7-3	TRBD1	TRBJ2-1	NA	TGTGCCAGCAGCTTAAGCCGGGACAGGGGATTGTTCTTC	CASSLSRDRGLFF
TRBV12-3/TRBV12-4	NA	TRBJ1-2	NA	TGTGCCAGCAGTTTAGTGGTCGCCCGGGGCTACACCTTC	CASSLVVARGYTF
TRBV7-2	TRBD2	TRBJ2-7	NA	TGTGCCAGCATCCTTAGCGGGAGCTACGAGCAGTACTTC	CASILSGSYEQYF
TRBV15	NA	TRBJ2-1	NA	TGTGCCACCAGCAGAGATACCCTCTCCTACAATGAGCAGTTCTTC	CATSRDTLSYNEQFF
TRBV4-3	TRBD2	TRBJ2-7	NA	TGCGCCAGCAGCCAAGCCGTAGCGGGAAGGGGGTACGAGCAGTACTTC	CASSQAVAGRGYEQYF
TRBV6-5	NA	TRBJ1-5	NA	TGTGCCAGCAGAAAGGGCAGGGGGCCCCAGCATTTT	CASRKGRGPQHF
TRBV20-1	NA	TRBJ2-1	NA	TGCAGTGCTAGCGGGCTACCGGCCTACAATGAGCAGTTCTTC	CSASGLPAYNEQFF
TRBV11-3	TRBD2	TRBJ2-1	few	TGTGCCAGCAGCTTCGGGGAGGGTGAGCAGTTCTTC	CASSFGEGEQFF
TRBV7-3	NA	TRBJ2-1	NA	TGTGCCAGCAGCTTAACGCGGGACCACTACAATGAGCAGTTCTTC	CASSLTRDHYNEQFF
TRBV7-2	NA	TRBJ2-7	NA	TGTGCCAGCAGCTTAGGGGCCGTGGAGCAGTACTTC	CASSLGAVEQYF
TRBV5-4	NA	TRBJ2-2	NA	TGTGCCAGCAGCTCTCCCACGGGAGTGGCCGGGGAGCTGTTTTTT	CASSSPTGVAGELFF
TRBV5-4	TRBD2	TRBJ2-6	NA	TGTGCCAGCAGCTTGAGGCTAGCGGGATTGGCTGGGGCCAACGTCCTGACTTTC	CASSLRLAGLAGANVLTF
TRBV29-1	NA	TRBJ2-7	NA	TGCAGCTTCGAGAAGGAGGGATCCTACGAGCAGTACTTC	CSFEKEGSYEQYF
TRBV30	TRBD1	TRBJ2-1	NA	TGTGCCTGGAGTGTAGGCACAGGGGGTGGGAATGAGCAGTTCTTC	CAWSVGTGGGNEQFF
TRBV7-2	NA	TRBJ2-1	NA	TGTGCCAGCAGCATAGGGGGTGAGCAGTTCTTC	CASSIGGEQFF
TRBV20-1	NA	TRBJ2-1	NA	TGCAGTGCTAGTGGAAATAGAGAGCAGTTCTTC	CSASGNREQFF
TRBV20-1	TRBD2	TRBJ2-7	NA	TGCAGTGCTAGAGATCAGAGACTAGCGGTCGGCTACGAGCAGTACTTC	CSARDQRLAVGYEQYF
TRBV29-1	TRBD1	TRBJ2-7	NA	TGCAGCGTTGGTGAGACAGGGGGCCGGTACGAGCAGTACTTC	CSVGETGGRYEQYF
TRBV29-1	TRBD1	TRBJ2-7	NA	TGCAGCGTGGAAACGATAGACAGGGCTAGAGAGCAGTACTTC	CSVETIDRAREQYF
TRBV24-1	TRBD2	TRBJ2-1	NA	TGTGCCACCAGTGGGCTAGCGGGAGTCTATGAGCAGTTCTTC	CATSGLAGVYEQFF
TRBV29-1	NA	TRBJ2-2	NA	TGCAGCGTTGATCGGTTCGGGGAGCTGTTTTTT	CSVDRFGELFF
TRBV11-2	TRBD2	TRBJ2-3	NA	TGTGCCAGCAGCTGGACTAGCGGGATAGATACGCAGTATTTT	CASSWTSGIDTQYF
TRBV29-1	TRBD1	TRBJ1-2	NA	TGCAGCGTTGAAGGTCACAGGGGATTCTATGGCTACACCTTC	CSVEGHRGFYGYTF
TRBV27	TRBD2	TRBJ2-7	NA	TGTGCCAGCAGTTTATCCCCAGGACTAGCGACCTACGAGCAGTACTTC	CASSLSPGLATYEQYF
TRBV27	NA	TRBJ2-3	NA	TGTGCCAGCGGGGCGGTTACGCAGTATTTT	CASGAVTQYF
TRBV20-1	NA	TRBJ2-2	NA	TGCAGTGCTGTAACGCCGGTGGCCCCCACCGGGGAGCTGTTTTTT	CSAVTPVAPTGELFF
TRBV5-1	TRBD2	TRBJ2-7	once	TGCGCCAGCATCGGGGCGGGAGGATCCGAGCAGTACTTC	CASIGAGGSEQYF
TRBV7-3	NA	TRBJ1-1	NA	TGTGCCAGCAGCTTTGGGCCGAACACTGAAGCTTTCTTT	CASSFGPNTEAFF
TRBV30	NA	TRBJ1-1	NA	TGTGCCTGGAGTGTTTGGGGCACTGAAGCTTTCTTT	CAWSVWGTEAFF
TRBV19	TRBD1	TRBJ2-5	NA	TGTGCCAGTAGTACAACCCCGGACAGGTTCAAGTACTTC	CASSTTPDRFKYF
TRBV20-1	TRBD2	TRBJ2-1	NA	TGCAGTGCTAGGAGAAGGGAGGGCTTGCACAATGAGCAGTTCTTC	CSARRREGLHNEQFF
TRBV7-9	NA	TRBJ1-2	NA	TGTGCCAGCAGCTCTCTAACGGTGCATGGCTACACCTTC	CASSSLTVHGYTF
TRBV29-1	NA	TRBJ2-7	NA	TGCAGCGTTGAACGGAGCAGAGGGGCCAACGAGCAGTACTTC	CSVERSRGANEQYF
TRBV19	NA	TRBJ2-6	NA	TGTGCCAGTAGTAACCCCCGGGACTCTGGGGCCAACGTCCTGACTTTC	CASSNPRDSGANVLTF
TRBV20-1	NA	TRBJ2-5	NA	TGCAGTGTACCACTAGTCCGAGGGGGAGAGACCCAGTACTTC	CSVPLVRGGETQYF
TRBV30	TRBD2	TRBJ2-1	NA	TGTGCCTGGAGTCCCAGCGGGAACTTCTACAATGAGCAGTTCTTC	CAWSPSGNFYNEQFF
TRBV7-9	TRBD1	TRBJ1-2	once	TGTGCCAGCAGCTTCCTGGGACAGGCAAGGAACTATGGCTACACCTTC	CASSFLGQARNYGYTF
TRBV2	NA	TRBJ2-7	NA	TGTGCCAGCAGGGGAACTAGCCTCGGGTGGGAGCAGTACTTC	CASRGTSLGWEQYF